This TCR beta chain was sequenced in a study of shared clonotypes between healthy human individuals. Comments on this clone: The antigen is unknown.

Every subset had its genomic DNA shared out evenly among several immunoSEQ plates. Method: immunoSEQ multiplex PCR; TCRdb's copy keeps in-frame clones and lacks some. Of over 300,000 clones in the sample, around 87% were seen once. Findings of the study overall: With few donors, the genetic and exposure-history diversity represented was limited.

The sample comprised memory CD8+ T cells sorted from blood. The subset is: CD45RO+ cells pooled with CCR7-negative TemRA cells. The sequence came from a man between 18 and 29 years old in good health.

CDR3 amino acids: CASSLRDRYYEQYF. CDR3 nucleotide sequence: TGCGCCAGCAGCCTCCGGGACAGATACTACGAGCAGTACTTC. The rearrangement joins TRBV5-1 to TRBJ2-7; 7 bases map to TRBD1. Trimming removed 4 bases from V and 3 bases from J; junction bases left unmatched: 7. The CDR3 length is 14 residues. Germline V CDR1 and CDR2: SGHRS, YFSETQ. Combining the CDR3 with reference TRBV5-1 and TRBJ2-7 gives the whole variable domain KAGVTQTPRYLIKTRGQQVTLSCSPISGHRSVSWYQQTPGQGLQFLFEYFSETQRNKGNFPGRFSGRQFSNSRSEMNVSTLELGDSALYLCASSLRDRYYEQYFGPGTRLTVT.